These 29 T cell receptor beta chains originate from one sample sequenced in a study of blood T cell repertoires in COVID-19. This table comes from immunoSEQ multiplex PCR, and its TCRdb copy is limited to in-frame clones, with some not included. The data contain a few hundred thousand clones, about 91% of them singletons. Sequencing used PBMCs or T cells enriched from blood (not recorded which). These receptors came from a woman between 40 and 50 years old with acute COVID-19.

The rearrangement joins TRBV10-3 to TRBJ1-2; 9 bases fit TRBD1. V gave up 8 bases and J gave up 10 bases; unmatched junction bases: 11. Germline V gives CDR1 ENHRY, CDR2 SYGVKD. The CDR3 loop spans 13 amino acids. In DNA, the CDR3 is TGTGCCATCTCTCGGGGGGGACAGGGCGACTACACCTTC. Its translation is CAISRGGQGDYTF.

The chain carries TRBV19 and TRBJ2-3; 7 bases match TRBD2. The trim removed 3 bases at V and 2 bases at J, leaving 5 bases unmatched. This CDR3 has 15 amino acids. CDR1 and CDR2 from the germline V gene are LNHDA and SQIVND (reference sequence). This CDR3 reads CASSMQAGLTDTQYF. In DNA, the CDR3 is TGTGCCAGTAGTATGCAAGCGGGGCTCACAGATACGCAGTATTTT.

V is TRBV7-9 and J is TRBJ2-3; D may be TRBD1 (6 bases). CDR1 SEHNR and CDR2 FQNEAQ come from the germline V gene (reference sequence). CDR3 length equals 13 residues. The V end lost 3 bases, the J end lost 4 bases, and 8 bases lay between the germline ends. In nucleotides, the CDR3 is TGTGCCAGCAGCTTGAGACAGGCAGATACGCAGTATTTT. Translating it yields CASSLRQADTQYF.

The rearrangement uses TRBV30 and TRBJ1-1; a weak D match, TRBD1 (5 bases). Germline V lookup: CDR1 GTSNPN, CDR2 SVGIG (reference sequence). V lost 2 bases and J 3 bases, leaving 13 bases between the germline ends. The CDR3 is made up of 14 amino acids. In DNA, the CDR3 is TGTGCCTGGAGTAGGGCGCCGGGGGACACTGAAGCTTTCTTT. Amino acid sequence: CAWSRAPGDTEAFF.

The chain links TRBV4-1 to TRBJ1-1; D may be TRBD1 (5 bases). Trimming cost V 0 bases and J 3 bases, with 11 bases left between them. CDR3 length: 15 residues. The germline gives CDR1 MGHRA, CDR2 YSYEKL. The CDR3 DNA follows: TGCGCCAGCAGCCAAGACCCCCGGGGGTACACTGAAGCTTTCTTT. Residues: CASSQDPRGYTEAFF.

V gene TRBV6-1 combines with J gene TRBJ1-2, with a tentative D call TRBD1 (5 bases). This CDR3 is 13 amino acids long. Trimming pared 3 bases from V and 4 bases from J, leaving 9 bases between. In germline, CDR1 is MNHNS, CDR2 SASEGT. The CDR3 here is CASSEEGSYGYTF. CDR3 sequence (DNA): TGTGCCAGCAGTGAGGAGGGGAGCTATGGCTACACCTTC.

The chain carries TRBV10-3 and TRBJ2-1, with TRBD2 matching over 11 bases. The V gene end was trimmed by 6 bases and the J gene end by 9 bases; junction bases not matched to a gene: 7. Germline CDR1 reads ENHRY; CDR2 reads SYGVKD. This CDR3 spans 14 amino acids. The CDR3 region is CAIRDLAGGGEQFF. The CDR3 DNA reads TGTGCCATCAGGGATCTAGCGGGGGGAGGTGAGCAGTTCTTC.

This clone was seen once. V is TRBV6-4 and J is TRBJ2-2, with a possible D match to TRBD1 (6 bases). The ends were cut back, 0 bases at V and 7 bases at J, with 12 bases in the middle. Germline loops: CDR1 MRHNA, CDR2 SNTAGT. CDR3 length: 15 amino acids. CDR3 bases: TGTGCCAGCAGTGACTCAGGGGGAGATGACGGGGAGCTGTTTTTT. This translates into CASSDSGGDDGELFF.

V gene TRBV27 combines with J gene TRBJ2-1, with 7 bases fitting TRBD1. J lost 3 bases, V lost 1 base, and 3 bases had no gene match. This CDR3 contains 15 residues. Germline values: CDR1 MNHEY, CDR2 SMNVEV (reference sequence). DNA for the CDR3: TGTGCCAGCAGTTTATGGGACAGAAACTACAATGAGCAGTTCTTC. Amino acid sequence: CASSLWDRNYNEQFF.

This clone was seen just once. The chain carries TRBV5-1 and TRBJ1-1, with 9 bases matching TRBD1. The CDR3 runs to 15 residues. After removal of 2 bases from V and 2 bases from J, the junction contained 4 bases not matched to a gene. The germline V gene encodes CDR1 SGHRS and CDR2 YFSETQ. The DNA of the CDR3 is TGCGCCAGCAGCTTATCGGGACAGGGTAACACTGAAGCTTTCTTT. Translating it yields CASSLSGQGNTEAFF. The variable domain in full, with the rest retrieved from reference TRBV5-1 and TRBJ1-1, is KAGVTQTPRYLIKTRGQQVTLSCSPISGHRSVSWYQQTPGQGLQFLFEYFSETQRNKGNFPGRFSGRQFSNSRSEMNVSTLELGDSALYLCASSLSGQGNTEAFFGQGTRLTVV.

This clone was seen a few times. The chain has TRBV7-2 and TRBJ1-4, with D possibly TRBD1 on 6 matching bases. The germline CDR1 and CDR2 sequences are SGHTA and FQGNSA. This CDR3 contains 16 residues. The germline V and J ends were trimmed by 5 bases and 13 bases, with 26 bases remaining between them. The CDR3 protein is CASSPAGGDILSGLFF. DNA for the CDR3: TGTGCCAGCAGCCCGGCTGGGGGGGACATTCTCTCTGGACTGTTTTTT.

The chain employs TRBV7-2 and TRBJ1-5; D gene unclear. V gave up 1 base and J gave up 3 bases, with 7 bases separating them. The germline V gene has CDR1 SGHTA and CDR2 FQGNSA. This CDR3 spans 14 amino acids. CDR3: CASSLVRYNQPQHF. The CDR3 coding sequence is TGTGCCAGCAGCTTAGTGAGGTACAATCAGCCCCAGCATTTT.

The CDR3 loop reads CASSIAGNNQPQHF. In DNA, the CDR3 is TGTGCCAGTAGTATAGCGGGGAACAATCAGCCCCAGCATTTT. The gene calls are TRBV19 and TRBJ1-5; D unclear. V dropped 1 base and J dropped 3 bases, with 7 bases sitting between them. The CDR3 runs to 14 residues. Germline values: CDR1 LNHDA, CDR2 SQIVND (reference sequence).

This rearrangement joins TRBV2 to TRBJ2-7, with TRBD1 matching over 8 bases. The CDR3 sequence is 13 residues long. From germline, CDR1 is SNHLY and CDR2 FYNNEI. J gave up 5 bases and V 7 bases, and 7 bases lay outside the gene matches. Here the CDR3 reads CASNRDRMDEQYV. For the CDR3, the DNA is TGTGCCAGCAACCGGGACAGGATGGACGAGCAGTACGTC.

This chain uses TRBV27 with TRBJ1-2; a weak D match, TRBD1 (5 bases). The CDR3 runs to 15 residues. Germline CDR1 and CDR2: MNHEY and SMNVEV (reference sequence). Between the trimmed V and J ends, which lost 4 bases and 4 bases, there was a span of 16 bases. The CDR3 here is CASSWGRQGVYGYTF. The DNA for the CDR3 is TGTGCCAGCAGTTGGGGTCGGCAGGGTGTCTATGGCTACACCTTC.

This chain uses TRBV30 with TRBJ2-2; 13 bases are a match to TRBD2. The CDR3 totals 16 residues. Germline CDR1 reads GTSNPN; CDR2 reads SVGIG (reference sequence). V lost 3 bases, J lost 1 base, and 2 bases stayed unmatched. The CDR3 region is CAWSRTSGGNTGELFF. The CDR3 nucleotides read TGTGCCTGGAGCAGGACTAGCGGGGGGAACACCGGGGAGCTGTTTTTT.

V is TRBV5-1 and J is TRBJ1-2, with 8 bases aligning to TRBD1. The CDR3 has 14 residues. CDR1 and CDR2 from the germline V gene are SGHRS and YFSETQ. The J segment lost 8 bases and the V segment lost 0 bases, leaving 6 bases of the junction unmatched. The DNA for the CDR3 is TGCGCCAGCAGCTTGGCGCAGGGGGCCGGAGGCTACACCTTC. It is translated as CASSLAQGAGGYTF.

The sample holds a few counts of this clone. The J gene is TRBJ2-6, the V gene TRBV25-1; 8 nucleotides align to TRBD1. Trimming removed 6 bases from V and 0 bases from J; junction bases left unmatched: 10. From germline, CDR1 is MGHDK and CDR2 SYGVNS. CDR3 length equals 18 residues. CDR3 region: CASSTGRDRYSGANVLTF. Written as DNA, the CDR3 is TGTGCCAGCAGCACGGGCCGGGACAGGTACTCTGGGGCCAACGTCCTGACTTTC.

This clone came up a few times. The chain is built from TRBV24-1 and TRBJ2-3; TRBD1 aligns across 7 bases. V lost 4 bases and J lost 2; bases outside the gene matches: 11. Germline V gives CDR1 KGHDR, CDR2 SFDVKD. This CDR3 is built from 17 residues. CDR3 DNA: TGTGCCACCAGTGAAGGGGGCGGACCACGTTTCACAGATACGCAGTATTTT. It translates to CATSEGGGPRFTDTQYF.

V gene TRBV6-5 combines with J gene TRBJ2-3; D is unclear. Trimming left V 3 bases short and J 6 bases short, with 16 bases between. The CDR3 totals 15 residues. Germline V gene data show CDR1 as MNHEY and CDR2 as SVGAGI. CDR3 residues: CASSYDSPRLDTQYF. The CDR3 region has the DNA TGTGCCAGCAGTTATGACTCCCCGAGGTTGGATACGCAGTATTTT.

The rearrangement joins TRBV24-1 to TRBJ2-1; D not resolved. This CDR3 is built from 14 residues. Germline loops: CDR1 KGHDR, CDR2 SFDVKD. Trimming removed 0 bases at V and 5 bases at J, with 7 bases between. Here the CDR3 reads CATSDLGVNNEQFF. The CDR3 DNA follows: TGTGCCACCAGTGATTTGGGAGTGAACAATGAGCAGTTCTTC.

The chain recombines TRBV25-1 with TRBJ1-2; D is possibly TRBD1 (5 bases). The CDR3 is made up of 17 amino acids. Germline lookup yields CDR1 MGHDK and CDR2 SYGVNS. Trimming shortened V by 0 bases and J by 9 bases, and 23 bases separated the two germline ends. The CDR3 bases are TGTGCCAGCAGTGAATATGAGCAGGGCGTACTGAGGTGTAGCTACACCTTC. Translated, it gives CASSEYEQGVLRCSYTF.

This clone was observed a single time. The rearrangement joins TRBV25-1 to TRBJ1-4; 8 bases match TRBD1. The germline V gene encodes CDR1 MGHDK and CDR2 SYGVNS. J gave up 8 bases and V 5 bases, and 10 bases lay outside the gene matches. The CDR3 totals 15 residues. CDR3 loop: CASSPDRGPWEKLFF. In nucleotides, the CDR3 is TGTGCCAGCAGTCCCGACAGGGGACCTTGGGAAAAACTGTTTTTT.

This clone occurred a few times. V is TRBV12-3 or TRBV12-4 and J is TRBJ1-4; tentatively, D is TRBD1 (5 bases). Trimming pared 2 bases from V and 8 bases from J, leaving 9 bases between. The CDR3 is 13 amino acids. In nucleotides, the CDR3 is TGTGCCAGCAGTTTAAATAGGGGCGAAAAACTGTTTTTT. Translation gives CASSLNRGEKLFF.

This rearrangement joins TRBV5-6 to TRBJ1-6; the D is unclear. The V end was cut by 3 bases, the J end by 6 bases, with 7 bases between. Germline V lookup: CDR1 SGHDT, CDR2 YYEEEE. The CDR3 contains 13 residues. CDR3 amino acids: CASSSYGNSPLHF. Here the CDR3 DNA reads TGTGCCAGCAGCTCCTACGGTAATTCACCCCTCCACTTT.

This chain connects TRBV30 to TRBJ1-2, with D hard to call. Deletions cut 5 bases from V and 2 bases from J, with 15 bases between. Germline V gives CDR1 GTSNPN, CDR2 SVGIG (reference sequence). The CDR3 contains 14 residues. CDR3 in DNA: TGTGCCTGGGCGGAGGACCTAGTAAACTATGGCTACACCTTC. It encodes CAWAEDLVNYGYTF.

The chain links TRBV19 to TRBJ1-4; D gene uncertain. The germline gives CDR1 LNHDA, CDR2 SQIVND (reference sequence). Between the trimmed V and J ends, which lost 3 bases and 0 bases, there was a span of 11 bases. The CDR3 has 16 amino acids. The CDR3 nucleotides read TGTGCCAGTAGTATTTTCACAGTCTCAACTAATGAAAAACTGTTTTTT. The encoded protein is CASSIFTVSTNEKLFF. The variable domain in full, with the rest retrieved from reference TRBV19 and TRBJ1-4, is DGGITQSPKYLFRKEGQNVTLSCEQNLNHDAMYWYRQDPGQGLRLIYYSQIVNDFQKGDIAEGYSVSREKKESFPLTVTSAQKNPTAFYLCASSIFTVSTNEKLFFGSGTQLSVL.

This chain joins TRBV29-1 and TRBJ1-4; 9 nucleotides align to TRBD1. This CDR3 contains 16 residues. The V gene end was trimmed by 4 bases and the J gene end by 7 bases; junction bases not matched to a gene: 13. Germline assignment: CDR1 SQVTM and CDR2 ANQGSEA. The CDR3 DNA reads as TGCAGCGTTGTTGGACCGGGACAGGGAGGAATTGAAAAACTGTTTTTT. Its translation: CSVVGPGQGGIEKLFF.

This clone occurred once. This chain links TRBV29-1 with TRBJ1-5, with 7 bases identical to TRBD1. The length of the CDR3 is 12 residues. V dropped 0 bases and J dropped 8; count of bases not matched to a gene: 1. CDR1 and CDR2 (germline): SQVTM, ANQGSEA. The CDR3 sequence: CSVEDQGEPQHF. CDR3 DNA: TGCAGCGTTGAAGATCAGGGGGAGCCCCAGCATTTT.